This TCR beta chain was captured in a study of response to subunit inactivated influenza vaccine. Germline trimming cut 3 bases from V and 9 bases from J; bases unmatched to any gene: 9. The CDR3 spans 15 residues. Per the germline V gene, CDR1 is LGHNA and CDR2 is YSLEER. Using its own MiXCR run on the RT-PCR reads, TCRdb lists one record per CDR3 protein. The table includes some 550,000 distinct CDR3 sequences, 20% to 25% detected once. Study findings and constraints: Authors suggested each seasonal influenza vaccination recruits few new T cells.

Notes on this clonotype: Antigen specificity is unknown.

The same specimen was also included in a second study, on T cells expressing NK-cell markers. Per that paper: As the method of synthesis, 5'RACE template switching with UMIs yielded TCR beta cDNA. Beta-chain profiling covered CD3+CD56+NKG2C+, CD3+CD56+NKG2C- and CD3+CD56-NKG2C+ sorted subsets.

The chain is built from TRBV4-3 and TRBJ2-1, with TRBD2 matching 9 bases. Sequenced material: CD4+ T cells sorted from PBMCs, taken roughly 13 days after vaccination. The clonotype originates from a man aged 45-60 years who received an inactivated influenza vaccine. CDR3 protein: CASSQETAGGGEQFF. The CDR3 nucleotides read TGCGCCAGCAGCCAGGAGACGGCGGGGGGGGGTGAGCAGTTCTTC.